Detailed here is one TCR beta chain. Its target is unknown. Sample treatment: oral pan-JAK inhibitor, 5-10 mg twice daily. TCR sequencing used cDNA made by reverse transcription of extracted RNA. The protocol was immunoSEQ multiplex PCR, while the TCRdb copy is restricted to in-frame clones and leaves out a portion. The sample contains roughly 200,000 clones, under 40% of which appear only once. This CDR3 contains 16 residues. Germline CDR1 reads SGHKS; CDR2 reads YYEKEE (reference sequence). The V and J ends lost 5 bases and 0 bases respectively, with 14 bases between them. The data were obtained in a study of CD8+ T cells in alopecia areata. Whole-study context: Oral tofacitinib, 5 to 10 mg twice daily, was given in an open-label trial. Severity of treated patients was scored by affected scalp percentage.

Study results and caveats: Sequences from scalp samples also cover resident alphabeta T cells of normal skin.

The receptor was derived from a human donor with alopecia areata. The source was CD4+ T cells sorted from blood, collected at approximately week 30, from a patient treated with tofacitinib. This rearrangement joins TRBV5-5 to TRBJ2-2; the D gene could be TRBD1 or TRBD2 (5 bases each). CDR3: CASSLAGSPNTGELFF. The CDR3 DNA reads TGTGCCAGCAGTCTAGCAGGGTCCCCGAACACCGGGGAGCTGTTTTTT.